The clone carrying this T cell receptor (beta chain) was counted once. CDR3 size: 14 residues. In germline, CDR1 is KGHSH, CDR2 LQKENI. V was pared by 4 bases and J by 3 bases, with 9 bases between. Repertoires were generated with immunoSEQ multiplex PCR, while TCRdb's copy carries only in-frame clones and drops some. Found here are roughly 42,000 clones, 65% to 90% of them singletons; the top ten hold 2.2%. This specimen belongs to a study of lymphopenia after photon versus proton radiotherapy. The TCR comes from a man aged 40-49 years with gastric cancer. This chain links TRBV18 with TRBJ2-2; D uncertain. The specimen was peripheral blood, collected from a patient treated with photon-based radiotherapy. CDR3 in amino acids: CASSLVTHTGELFF. CDR3 nucleotides: TGTGCCAGCTCACTAGTCACCCACACCGGGGAGCTGTTTTTT.